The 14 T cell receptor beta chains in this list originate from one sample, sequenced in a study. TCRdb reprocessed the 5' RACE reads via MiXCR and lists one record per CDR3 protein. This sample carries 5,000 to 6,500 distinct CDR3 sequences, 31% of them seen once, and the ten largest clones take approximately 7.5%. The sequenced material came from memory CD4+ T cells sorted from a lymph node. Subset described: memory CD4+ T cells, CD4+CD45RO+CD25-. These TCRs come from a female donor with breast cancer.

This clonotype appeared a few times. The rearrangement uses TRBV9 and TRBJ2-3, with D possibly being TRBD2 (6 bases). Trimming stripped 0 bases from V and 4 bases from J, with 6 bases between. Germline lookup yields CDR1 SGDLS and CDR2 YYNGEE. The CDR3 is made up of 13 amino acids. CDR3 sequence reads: CASSVAGADTQYF. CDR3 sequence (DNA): TGTGCCAGCAGCGTAGCGGGAGCAGATACGCAGTATTTT.

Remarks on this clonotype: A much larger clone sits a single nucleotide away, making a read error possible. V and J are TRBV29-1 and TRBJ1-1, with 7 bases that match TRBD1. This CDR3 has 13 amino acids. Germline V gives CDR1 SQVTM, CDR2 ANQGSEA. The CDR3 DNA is TGCAGCGTATGGGACAGATTGGACACTGAAGCTTACTTT. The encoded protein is CSVWDRLDTEAYF.

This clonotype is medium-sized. CDR3 sequence reads: CAILTLAKNIQYF. CDR3 bases: TGTGCCATCCTCACGCTAGCCAAAAACATTCAGTACTTC. The chain has TRBV24-1 and TRBJ2-4; unclear D gene. V gave up 11 bases and J gave up 0 bases, with 10 bases separating them. In germline, CDR1 is KGHDR, CDR2 SFDVKD. The CDR3 extends over 13 amino acids.

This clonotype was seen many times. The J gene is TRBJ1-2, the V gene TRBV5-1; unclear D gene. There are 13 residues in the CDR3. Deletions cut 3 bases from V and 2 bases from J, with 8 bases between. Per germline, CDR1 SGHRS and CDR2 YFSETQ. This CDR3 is CASSSDPNYGYTF. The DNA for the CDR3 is TGCGCCAGCAGCTCGGACCCGAACTATGGCTACACCTTC.

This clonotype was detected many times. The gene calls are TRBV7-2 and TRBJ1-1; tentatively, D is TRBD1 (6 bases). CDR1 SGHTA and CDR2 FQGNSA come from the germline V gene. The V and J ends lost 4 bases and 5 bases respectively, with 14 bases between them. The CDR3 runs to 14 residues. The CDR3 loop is CASSSQGGKTEAFF. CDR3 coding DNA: TGTGCCAGCAGCTCACAGGGAGGAAAGACTGAAGCTTTCTTT.

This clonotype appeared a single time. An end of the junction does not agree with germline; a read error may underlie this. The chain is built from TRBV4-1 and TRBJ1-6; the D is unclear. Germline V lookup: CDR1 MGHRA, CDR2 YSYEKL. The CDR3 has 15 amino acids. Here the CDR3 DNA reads TGCGCCAGCAGCCAAGCCCCTCTAAATAATCCACCCCTCCACTTT. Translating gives CASSQAPLNNPPLHF.

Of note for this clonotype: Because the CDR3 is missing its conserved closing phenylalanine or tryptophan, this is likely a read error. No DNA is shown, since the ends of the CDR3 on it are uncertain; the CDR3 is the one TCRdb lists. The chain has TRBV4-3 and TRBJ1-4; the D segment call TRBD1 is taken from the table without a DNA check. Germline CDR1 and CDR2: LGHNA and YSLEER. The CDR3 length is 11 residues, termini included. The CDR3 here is CASSQEHRVNS.

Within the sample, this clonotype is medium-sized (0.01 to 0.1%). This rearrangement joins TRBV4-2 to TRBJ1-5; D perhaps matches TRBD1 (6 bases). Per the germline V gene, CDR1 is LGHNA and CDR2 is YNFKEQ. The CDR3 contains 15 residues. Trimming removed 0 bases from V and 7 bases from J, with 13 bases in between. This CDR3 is CASSQDRGGAQPQHF. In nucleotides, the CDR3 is TGTGCCAGCAGCCAAGATAGGGGGGGCGCCCAGCCCCAGCATTTT.

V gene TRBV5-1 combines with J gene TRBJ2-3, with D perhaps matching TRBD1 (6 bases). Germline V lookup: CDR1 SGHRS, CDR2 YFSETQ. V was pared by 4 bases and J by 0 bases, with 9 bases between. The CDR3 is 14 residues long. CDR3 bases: TGCGCCAGCAGCCCGGGACAAAGCACAGATACGCAGTATTTT. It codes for CASSPGQSTDTQYF. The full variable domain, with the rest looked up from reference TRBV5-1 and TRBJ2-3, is KAGVTQTPRYLIKTRGQQVTLSCSPISGHRSVSWYQQTPGQGLQFLFEYFSETQRNKGNFPGRFSGRQFSNSRSEMNVSTLELGDSALYLCASSPGQSTDTQYFGPGTRLTVL.

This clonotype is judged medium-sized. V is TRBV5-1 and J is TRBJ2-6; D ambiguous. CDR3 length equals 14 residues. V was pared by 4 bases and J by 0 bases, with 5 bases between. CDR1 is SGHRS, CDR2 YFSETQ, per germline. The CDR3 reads CASSGASGANVLTF. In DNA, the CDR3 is TGCGCCAGCAGCGGAGCCTCTGGGGCCAACGTCCTGACTTTC.

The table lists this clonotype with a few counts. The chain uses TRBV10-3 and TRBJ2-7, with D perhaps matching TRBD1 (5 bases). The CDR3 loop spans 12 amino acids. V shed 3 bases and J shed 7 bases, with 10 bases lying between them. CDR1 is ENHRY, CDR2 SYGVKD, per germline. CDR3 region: CAISEWTQEQYF. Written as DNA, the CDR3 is TGTGCCATCAGTGAATGGACACAGGAGCAGTACTTC.

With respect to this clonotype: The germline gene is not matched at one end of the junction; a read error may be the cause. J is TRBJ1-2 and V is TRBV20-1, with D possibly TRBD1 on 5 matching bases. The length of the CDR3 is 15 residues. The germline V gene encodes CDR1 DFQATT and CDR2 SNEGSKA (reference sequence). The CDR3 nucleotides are TGCAGTGCCAGAGATCAGGACACTCTCAACTATGGCAACACCTTC. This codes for CSARDQDTLNYGNTF.

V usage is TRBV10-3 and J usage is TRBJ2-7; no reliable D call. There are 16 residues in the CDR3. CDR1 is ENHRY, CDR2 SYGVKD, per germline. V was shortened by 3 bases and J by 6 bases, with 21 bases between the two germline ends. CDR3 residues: CAISEGRRPASGEQYF. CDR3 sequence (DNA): TGTGCCATCAGTGAAGGTAGGAGACCAGCCTCGGGCGAGCAGTACTTC.

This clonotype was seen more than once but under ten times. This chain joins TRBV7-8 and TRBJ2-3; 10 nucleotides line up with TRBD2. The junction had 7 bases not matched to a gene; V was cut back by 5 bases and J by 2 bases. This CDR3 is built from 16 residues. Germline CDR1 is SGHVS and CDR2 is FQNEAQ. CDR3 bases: TGTGCCAGCAGCCTGCTAGCGGGAGTGCTCACAGATACGCAGTATTTT. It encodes CASSLLAGVLTDTQYF.